The entry below describes one TCR beta chain. It lacks a known antigen. Base qualities are not at hand, and no much larger clone is one base apart. From the germline V gene, CDR1 is SGHVS and CDR2 is FNYEAQ. The CDR3 covers 18 residues, taking in both the cysteine and the phenylalanine. The retained sequence is limited to the CDR3, 54 bases, with the frame set at the first base. Ends trimmed: V by 5 bases, J by 3 bases; bases unmatched to a gene: 8. To sequence the TCRbeta CDR3 region, genomic DNA was isolated from the sorted cells. The immunoSEQ Assay was used for sequencing of TCRbeta CDR3 regions. This is the immuneACCESS table as TCRdb keeps it, with only in-frame sequences that have V and J called. A part of the clones is gone; compared with another copy, unresolved V genes explain less than half, and the rest is unexplained. The sample table contains approximately 25,000 clones; only one count was recorded for 65% to 90% of them. Clones ranked in the top ten supply around 50% of the sample.

This sample was taken from a study of OX40 agonist ivuxolimab in advanced cancers. Background for the entire study: Ivuxolimab, which targeted the costimulatory receptor OX40 (CD134), was an agonistic, fully human IgG2 monoclonal antibody. Intravenous ivuxolimab was administered to patients every 2 weeks at six dose levels: 0.01, 0.1, 0.3, 1.5, 3 and 10 mg/kg. Of the roughly 52 patients in dose escalation, some 19 had hepatocellular carcinoma, some 15 had melanoma, 9 had renal cell carcinoma and 9 had head and neck cancer. In the dose-escalation cohort, approximately 80% of patients were male, and the mean age was roughly 60 years with a range of roughly 20 to 85. Prior anti-PD-1, anti-PD-L1 or anti-CTLA-4 therapy was permitted, and checkpoint inhibitors had been received by less than 45% of dose-escalation patients. Three dose-escalation patients achieved partial responses, one with hepatocellular carcinoma and two with cutaneous melanoma. The point of sequencing TCRbeta in the periphery was to test whether ivuxolimab changed TCR sequence diversity and drove clonal T-cell expansion. The paper reports the monotherapy dose-escalation portion (N ≈ 50 patients) of the phase I ivuxolimab trial. What the authors observed across the whole study: At doses of 0.1 to 3.0 mg/kg, clonal expansion of both CD4+ and CD8+ blood T cells was observed from baseline to week 6. The antigen specificity of the peripheral T cells that underwent clonal expansion was not determined. In the 0.1-3.0 mg/kg groups, partial responders had among the lowest normalized peripheral clonal expansion, particularly in CD8+ T cells. After ivuxolimab, CD8+ T cells had more expanded clones than CD4+ T cells on average. Low levels of normalized T-cell clonal expansion were also seen in some patients who did not respond.

The trial excluded patients who had a history of autoimmune disease or who were on systemic immunosuppression. Peripheral blood for TCR sequencing was collected from all dose cohorts at baseline, on cycle 4 day 1, and on cycle 7 day 1. Samples were obtained from an open-label, multicenter, first-in-human phase I dose-escalation trial of ivuxolimab. Adults with locally advanced or metastatic melanoma, renal cell carcinoma, hepatocellular carcinoma or head and neck squamous cell carcinoma were enrolled in the trial. Before TCR sequencing, CD4+ T cells and CD8+ T cells were sorted from peripheral blood as separate populations.

The receptor was isolated from an adult with an advanced solid tumor such as melanoma, head and neck, liver or kidney cancer. Sequenced here: CD4+ or CD8+ T cells sorted from blood, sampled in a trial of the OX40 agonist ivuxolimab. The sequence is built from TRBV7-6 and TRBJ2-3, and 16 bases in between align with TRBD2. The nucleotide sequence reads as follows: TGTGCCAGCAGCGCGGGACTAGCGGGGGGGTACGGGACAGATACGCAGTATTTT. Protein translation: CASSAGLAGGYGTDTQYF.